A single sample is the source of the 27 T cell receptor beta chains below, sequenced in a study of radiotherapy plus CTLA-4 blockade in lung cancer. Generated by immunoSEQ multiplex PCR, the TCRdb table keeps only in-frame clones and is missing some. The profile shows tens of thousands of clones, 70% to 80% of them singletons. The specimen comprised peripheral blood, sampled from a patient treated with radiotherapy plus ipilimumab. All receptors derive from a human donor with non-small cell lung cancer that progressed on radiotherapy plus ipilimumab.

The chain employs TRBV27 and TRBJ2-1; D possibly corresponds to TRBD1 (6 bases). V lost 4 bases, J lost 4 bases, and 14 bases lay in between. The CDR3 is 15 residues long. CDR1 and CDR2 (germline): MNHEY, SMNVEV (reference sequence). The chain's CDR3 is CASSSRDKVYNEQFF. Here the CDR3 DNA reads TGTGCCAGCAGTTCCCGGGACAAAGTATACAATGAGCAGTTCTTC.

The CDR3 loop is CASSPGLATYNEQFF. The CDR3 nucleotides are TGTGCCAGCAGCCCGGGGCTAGCGACCTACAATGAGCAGTTCTTC. The chain employs TRBV9 and TRBJ2-1; possible D gene TRBD2, 6 bases. V was trimmed by 4 bases and J by 2 bases, leaving 13 bases between them. The CDR3 is made up of 15 amino acids. Germline V gene lookup returns CDR1 SGDLS and CDR2 YYNGEE.

Remarks on this clone: One end of the junction fails to match germline, which may point to a read error. At the DNA level, this CDR3 is encoded by other sequences in the same sample as well. The chain has TRBV4-2 and TRBJ2-6; 8 bases align to TRBD1. The CDR3 runs to 20 residues. The germline gives CDR1 LGHNA, CDR2 YNFKEQ. CDR3 residues: CASSHPSDRVGSRGANVLTF. The DNA of the CDR3 is TGTGCTAGCAGCCATCCCTCGGACAGGGTCGGGTCTAGGGGGGCCAACGTCCTGACTTTC.

The gene calls are TRBV6-1 and TRBJ1-1; D remains ambiguous. This CDR3 comprises 13 residues. CDR1 is MNHNS, CDR2 SASEGT, per germline. The V end lost 5 bases, the J end lost 1 base, and 8 bases lay between the germline ends. The CDR3 sequence: CASSLAANTEAFF. The CDR3, as DNA: TGTGCCAGCAGTTTAGCAGCGAACACTGAAGCTTTCTTT.

The chain couples TRBV19 to TRBJ1-2; the match to TRBD1 covers 9 bases. The CDR3 has 17 residues. From germline, CDR1 is LNHDA and CDR2 SQIVND (reference sequence). The V gene end was trimmed by 3 bases and the J gene end by 2 bases; junction bases not matched to a gene: 10. CDR3 protein: CASSIRSTGGYNYGYTF. The CDR3 DNA reads as TGTGCCAGTAGTATCCGATCGACAGGGGGGTACAACTATGGCTACACCTTC.

This clone has just a few counts. The V and J genes are TRBV7-9 and TRBJ1-4; weak D call: TRBD1 (5 bases). This CDR3 region has 15 residues. Trimming removed 6 bases from V and 8 bases from J, with 19 bases in between. The germline V gene encodes CDR1 SEHNR and CDR2 FQNEAQ (reference sequence). The chain's CDR3 is CASRPEGRNLEKLFF. The DNA of the CDR3 is TGTGCCAGCAGGCCGGAGGGACGGAACCTAGAAAAACTGTTTTTT. Complete variable domain (other parts from reference TRBV7-9 and TRBJ1-4): DTGVSQNPRHKITKRGQNVTFRCDPISEHNRLYWYRQTLGQGPEFLTYFQNEAQLEKSRLLSDRFSAERPKGSFSTLEIQRTEQGDSAMYLCASRPEGRNLEKLFFGSGTQLSVL.

This clone has just one count. This chain joins TRBV6-5 and TRBJ2-4, with D possibly matching TRBD1 (5 bases). CDR1 and CDR2 (germline): MNHEY, SVGAGI. Trimming cost V 2 bases and J 4 bases, with 6 bases left between them. The CDR3 is 13 amino acids. CDR3 DNA sequence: TGTGCCAGCAGTTACGACAGAAAAAACATTCAGTACTTC. Amino acids: CASSYDRKNIQYF.

The rearrangement joins TRBV5-4 to TRBJ2-3, with 7 bases identical to TRBD2. V lost 7 bases, J lost 9 bases, and 17 bases stayed unmatched. Germline CDR1 SGHNT, CDR2 YYREEE (reference sequence). There are 15 residues in the CDR3. CDR3 nucleotide sequence: TGTGCCAGCGCCTACCATGGACTAGAGCTACAAACGCAGTATTTT. This encodes CASAYHGLELQTQYF.

The chain is built from TRBV6-5 and TRBJ1-2; D gene unclear. Germline values: CDR1 MNHEY, CDR2 SVGAGI. CDR3 size: 16 residues. V dropped 4 bases and J dropped 5 bases, with 20 bases sitting between them. CDR3 residues: CASSSAGLAGNYGYTF. DNA of the CDR3: TGTGCCAGCAGTTCGGCAGGTCTTGCTGGAAATTATGGCTACACCTTC.

The rearrangement uses TRBV7-2 and TRBJ2-3, with a weak D call TRBD1 (5 bases). The V end lost 0 bases, the J end lost 5 bases, and 12 bases lay between the germline ends. The CDR3 covers 15 residues. Germline CDR1 is SGHTA and CDR2 is FQGNSA. The CDR3 nucleotides read TGTGCCAGCAGCTTAGCTTCCGTTAGGGGAGATACGCAGTATTTT. This encodes CASSLASVRGDTQYF. The full variable domain, its missing parts supplied by reference TRBV7-2 and TRBJ2-3, is GAGVSQSPSNKVTEKGKDVELRCDPISGHTALYWYRQSLGQGLEFLIYFQGNSAPDKSGLPSDRFSAERTGGSVSTLTIQRTQQEDSAVYLCASSLASVRGDTQYFGPGTRLTVL.

This chain uses TRBV6-1 with TRBJ1-2, with 7 nucleotides matching TRBD1. Germline CDR1 MNHNS, CDR2 SASEGT. The V segment lost 5 bases and the J segment 1 base; nucleotides outside the gene matches: 7. This CDR3 region has 15 residues. The CDR3 nucleotides are TGTGCCAGCAGTACTCCGGGACAGTATAACTATGGCTACACCTTC. Translation gives CASSTPGQYNYGYTF.

This clone appeared a few times. This sequence joins TRBV6-5 and TRBJ2-4, with D uncertain. Deletions cut 5 bases from V and 4 bases from J, with 9 bases between. The CDR3 consists of 13 residues. From germline, CDR1 is MNHEY and CDR2 SVGAGI. The CDR3 DNA sequence: TGTGCCAGCAGTACCTCTCTTAAAAACATTCAGTACTTC. Translating gives CASSTSLKNIQYF.

The chain uses TRBV7-9 and TRBJ2-7; D gene uncertain. CDR1 is SEHNR and CDR2 is FQNEAQ in the germline V gene (reference sequence). V was pared by 0 bases and J by 0 bases, with 3 bases between. The CDR3 runs to 13 residues. In nucleotides, the CDR3 is TGTGCCAGCAGCTTAGCAGTCTCCTACGAGCAGTACTTC. Amino acids: CASSLAVSYEQYF.

The chain is built from TRBV7-3 and TRBJ1-5; 9 bases agree with TRBD1. V gave up 5 bases and J gave up 7 bases; unmatched junction bases: 6. The CDR3 sequence is 14 residues long. Germline V gene lookup returns CDR1 SGHTA and CDR2 FQGTGA. Written as DNA, the CDR3 is TGTGCCAGCAGCCAAACAGGGGGCGAACAGCCCCAGCATTTT. It is translated as CASSQTGGEQPQHF.

The rearrangement joins TRBV28 to TRBJ2-7; D possibly corresponds to TRBD1 (5 bases). The CDR3 covers 15 residues. Germline-derived CDR1 and CDR2 are MDHEN and SYDVKM. V lost 4 bases to trimming and J lost 2 bases, with 15 bases between them. The CDR3 nucleotides are TGTGCCAGCAGTTCCGCCAACGGCAGGGCCTACGAGCAGTACTTC. Translating gives CASSSANGRAYEQYF.

Concerning this clone itself: Other DNA sequences in this sample translate to the same CDR3. The chain employs TRBV19 and TRBJ1-2; a possible D gene is TRBD1 (5 bases). There are 15 residues in the CDR3. V was trimmed by 5 bases and J by 5 bases, leaving 18 bases between them. Germline CDR1 is LNHDA and CDR2 is SQIVND (reference sequence). This CDR3 reads CASSLEGGEIYGYTF. CDR3 in DNA: TGTGCCAGTAGTCTGGAAGGAGGGGAGATATATGGCTACACCTTC. Full variable domain (missing parts from reference TRBV19 and TRBJ1-2): DGGITQSPKYLFRKEGQNVTLSCEQNLNHDAMYWYRQDPGQGLRLIYYSQIVNDFQKGDIAEGYSVSREKKESFPLTVTSAQKNPTAFYLCASSLEGGEIYGYTFGSGTRLTVV.

This chain links TRBV19 with TRBJ2-7; D not resolved. CDR3 length: 14 amino acids. Germline V gene data show CDR1 as LNHDA and CDR2 as SQIVND (reference sequence). V dropped 3 bases and J dropped 2 bases, with 11 bases sitting between them. CDR3 loop: CASSMVGNTYEQYF. The DNA of the CDR3 is TGTGCCAGTAGTATGGTGGGAAATACCTACGAGCAGTACTTC.

The rearrangement joins TRBV10-3 to TRBJ2-7; D might be TRBD1 (6 bases). CDR3 length: 14 residues. Germline CDR1 reads ENHRY; CDR2 reads SYGVKD. Deletions cut 2 bases from V and 5 bases from J, with 13 bases between. This chain's CDR3 is CAISERGRGDEQYF. CDR3 in DNA: TGTGCCATCAGTGAGAGAGGCAGGGGAGACGAGCAGTACTTC.

This sequence joins TRBV19 and TRBJ2-6; D remains unclear. The CDR3 runs to 15 residues. V was shortened by 2 bases and J by 3 bases, with 8 bases between the two germline ends. From germline, CDR1 is LNHDA and CDR2 SQIVND (reference sequence). The CDR3 region is CASSIWSGGANVLTF. The CDR3 coding sequence is TGTGCCAGTAGTATATGGTCGGGTGGGGCCAACGTCCTGACTTTC. Using reference TRBV19 and TRBJ2-6 for the parts outside the CDR3, the full variable domain is DGGITQSPKYLFRKEGQNVTLSCEQNLNHDAMYWYRQDPGQGLRLIYYSQIVNDFQKGDIAEGYSVSREKKESFPLTVTSAQKNPTAFYLCASSIWSGGANVLTFGAGSRLTVL.

This clone came up a few times. This sequence joins TRBV18 and TRBJ2-1; D is possibly TRBD2 (5 bases). The CDR3 covers 15 residues. The germline V gene has CDR1 KGHSH and CDR2 LQKENI. The V gene lost 5 bases and the J gene lost 0 bases, with 11 bases spanning the gap. The CDR3 sequence: CASSELASSYNEQFF. The CDR3 DNA follows: TGTGCCAGCTCAGAGTTAGCGAGCTCCTACAATGAGCAGTTCTTC.

The V call is TRBV27, the J call TRBJ1-4, with D unclear. Trimming cost V 0 bases and J 3 bases, with 5 bases left between them. CDR1 is MNHEY, CDR2 SMNVEV, per germline (reference sequence). The length of the CDR3 is 14 residues. The CDR3 protein is CASSLSLANEKLFF. In DNA form, the CDR3 reads TGTGCCAGCAGTTTATCGCTTGCTAATGAAAAACTGTTTTTT.

The genes are TRBV6-5 and TRBJ1-2; no clear D. The V end was cut by 2 bases, the J end by 1 base, with 5 bases between. CDR1 and CDR2 (germline): MNHEY, SVGAGI. This CDR3 has 13 amino acids. The CDR3, as DNA: TGTGCCAGCAGTTACGGGGTTAACTATGGCTACACCTTC. This sequence encodes CASSYGVNYGYTF.

The chain joins TRBV9 to TRBJ1-4; TRBD1 matches 11 bases. Looked up from germline, CDR1 is SGDLS and CDR2 is YYNGEE. The V segment lost 3 bases and the J segment 3 bases; nucleotides outside the gene matches: 4. CDR3 length equals 16 residues. CDR3 amino acids: CASSDGTGGSNEKLFF. The CDR3 coding sequence is TGTGCCAGCAGCGATGGGACAGGGGGTTCTAATGAAAAACTGTTTTTT.

The chain joins TRBV29-1 to TRBJ1-3; D call uncertain. The germline V and J ends were trimmed by 8 bases and 4 bases, with 9 bases remaining between them. This CDR3 comprises 11 residues. Per the germline V gene, CDR1 is SQVTM and CDR2 is ANQGSEA. The DNA of the CDR3 is TGCAGCTCCAAGGAGGGAAACACCATATATTTT. Encoded protein: CSSKEGNTIYF.

This clone showed up just a few times. The chain recombines TRBV5-1 with TRBJ2-1; D is possibly TRBD2 (5 bases). Germline V lookup: CDR1 SGHRS, CDR2 YFSETQ. Trimming cost V 3 bases and J 5 bases, with 6 bases left between them. This CDR3 has 12 residues. The CDR3 spells CASSWGDNEQFF. The CDR3 nucleotides read TGCGCCAGCAGCTGGGGAGACAATGAGCAGTTCTTC. The full variable domain, rest sourced from reference TRBV5-1 and TRBJ2-1, is KAGVTQTPRYLIKTRGQQVTLSCSPISGHRSVSWYQQTPGQGLQFLFEYFSETQRNKGNFPGRFSGRQFSNSRSEMNVSTLELGDSALYLCASSWGDNEQFFGPGTRLTVL.

The chain couples TRBV7-9 to TRBJ1-4, with D possibly TRBD1 on 5 matching bases. Per germline, CDR1 SEHNR and CDR2 FQNEAQ (reference sequence). The CDR3 has 15 amino acids. V lost 1 base to trimming and J lost 5 bases, with 11 bases between them. In DNA, the CDR3 is TGTGCCAGCAGCTTAGTACGACAGTTCAATGAAAAACTGTTTTTT. This codes for CASSLVRQFNEKLFF.

This clone has more than one count but fewer than ten. The chain couples TRBV10-2 to TRBJ2-1, with D perhaps given as TRBD1 or TRBD2 (5 bases each). The CDR3 sequence is 14 residues long. The V end was cut by 7 bases, the J end by 0 bases, with 10 bases between. CDR1 and CDR2 (germline): WSHSY, SAAADI. Written as DNA, the CDR3 is TGCGCCAGCAACCCAGGGAGCTCCTACAATGAGCAGTTCTTC. This encodes CASNPGSSYNEQFF.